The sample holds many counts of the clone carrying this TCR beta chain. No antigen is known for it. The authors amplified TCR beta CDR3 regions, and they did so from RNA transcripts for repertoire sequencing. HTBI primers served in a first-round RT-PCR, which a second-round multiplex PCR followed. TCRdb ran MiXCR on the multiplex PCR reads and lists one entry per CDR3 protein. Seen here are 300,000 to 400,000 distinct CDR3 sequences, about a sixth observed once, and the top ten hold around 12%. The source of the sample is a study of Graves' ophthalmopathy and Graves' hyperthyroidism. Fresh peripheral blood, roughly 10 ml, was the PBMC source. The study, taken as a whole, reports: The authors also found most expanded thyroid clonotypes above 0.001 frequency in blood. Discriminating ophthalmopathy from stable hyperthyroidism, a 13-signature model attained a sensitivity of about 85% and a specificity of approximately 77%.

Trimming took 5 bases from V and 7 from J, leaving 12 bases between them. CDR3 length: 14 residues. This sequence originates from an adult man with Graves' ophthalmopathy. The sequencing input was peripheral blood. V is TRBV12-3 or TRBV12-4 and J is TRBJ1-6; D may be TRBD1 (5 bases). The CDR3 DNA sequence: TGTGCCAGCAGTGCTGCCGGGGCCAATTCACCCCTCCACTTT. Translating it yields CASSAAGANSPLHF.